This TCR beta chain was retrieved from a study of shared T cell receptors in the human thymus. Per the germline V gene, CDR1 is MGHRA and CDR2 is YSYEKL. V was pared by 0 bases and J by 0 bases, with 14 bases between. The CDR3 is 17 residues long. TCRdb's table, derived via immunoSEQ multiplex PCR, lists solely in-frame clones and lacks some. The table lists 630,000 or so clones, 70% to 90% of them singletons, with just under 0.0095% in the top ten. The same specimen was also included in a second study, on human thymus T cells. That work states: Healthy Finnish infants undergoing corrective surgery for congenital heart defects were used as donors. Thymic samples were excised during corrective heart operations. Thymic and blood repertoires appeared to display a bias in their usage of V and J genes. As related research reported, thymic repertoires overlapped highly among unrelated individuals.

This clonotype originated in a boy under two years old with a congenital heart defect. V is TRBV4-1 and J is TRBJ1-2; D might be TRBD1 (5 bases). The material sequenced was thymocytes. DNA of the CDR3: TGCGCCAGCAGCCAAGATGGCACAGGCCCTACTAACTATGGCTACACCTTC. Amino acid sequence: CASSQDGTGPTNYGYTF.